The 27 T cell receptor beta chains presented below share a single source sample, sequenced in a study of blood T cell repertoires in COVID-19. Produced via immunoSEQ multiplex PCR; TCRdb's table is partial and in-frame only. The sample lists 130,000 or so clones, around nine tenths occurring once. Material for sequencing was peripheral blood. These receptors originate from a man in his 70s with active COVID-19.

This clone was counted a few times. The CDR3 DNA reads TGTGCCAGCAGCTTATCGGGATTGACAGATACGCAGTATTTT. It yields the protein CASSLSGLTDTQYF. The chain recombines TRBV7-3 with TRBJ2-3; a weak D match, TRBD2 (5 bases). This CDR3 comprises 14 residues. CDR1 and CDR2 (germline): SGHTA, FQGTGA. Deletions cut 2 bases from V and 3 bases from J, with 9 bases between.

Turning to this clone: The junction does not match germline at one end; this may be a read error. This chain connects TRBV28 to TRBJ1-2; D possibly corresponds to TRBD1 (5 bases). The CDR3 has 12 residues. CDR1 is MDHEN and CDR2 is SYDVKM in the germline V gene. The CDR3 loop is CASSPQAGPNFF. The CDR3 DNA reads TGTGCCAGCAGTCCCCAAGCGGGGCCAAACTTCTTC.

This rearrangement joins TRBV28 to TRBJ1-1, with 8 bases lining up with TRBD1. Trimming at V came to 4 bases and at J to 8 bases, leaving 0 bases not matched to a gene. The CDR3 loop spans 11 amino acids. From germline, CDR1 is MDHEN and CDR2 SYDVKM. The CDR3 coding sequence is TGTGCCAGCAGTTACAGGGGGGAAGCTTTCTTT. Amino acids: CASSYRGEAFF. The whole variable domain, filled in from reference TRBV28 and TRBJ1-1, reads DVKVTQSSRYLVKRTGEKVFLECVQDMDHENMFWYRQDPGLGLRLIYFSYDVKMKEKGDIPEGYSVSREKKERFSLILESASTNQTSMYLCASSYRGEAFFGQGTRLTVV.

The chain recombines TRBV10-3 with TRBJ2-7, with 9 bases that match TRBD1. This CDR3 is 15 amino acids long. V lost 5 bases to trimming and J lost 2 bases; unmatched junction nucleotides: 7. CDR1 and CDR2 from the germline V gene are ENHRY and SYGVKD. The CDR3 is CAISPGQGSPYEQYF. DNA of the CDR3: TGTGCCATCAGTCCAGGACAGGGGAGCCCCTACGAGCAGTACTTC.

The chain carries TRBV5-1 and TRBJ2-5, with D possibly being TRBD1 (6 bases). The CDR3 consists of 15 residues. Germline lookup yields CDR1 SGHRS and CDR2 YFSETQ. Trimming stripped 0 bases from V and 1 base from J, with 10 bases between. The CDR3 bases are TGCGCCAGCAGCTTGGTCTCAGGGGCCCAAGAGACCCAGTACTTC. Translation: CASSLVSGAQETQYF.

The chain has TRBV30 and TRBJ2-3; TRBD2 agrees at 10 bases. Germline V gene lookup returns CDR1 GTSNPN and CDR2 SVGIG (reference sequence). The CDR3 is made up of 13 amino acids. The V and J ends lost 5 bases and 5 bases, in that order; junction bases with no gene match: 4. The chain's CDR3 is CAWAPSGRDTQYF. DNA of the CDR3: TGTGCCTGGGCCCCTAGCGGGAGAGATACGCAGTATTTT.

The chain combines TRBV5-1 with TRBJ1-4; maybe TRBD1 (5 bases). Germline V CDR1 and CDR2: SGHRS, YFSETQ. The CDR3 covers 14 residues. V was cut by 4 bases and J by 6 bases, with 13 bases left in between. In nucleotides, the CDR3 is TGCGCCAGCAGCGCGCGACAGACCGATGAAAAACTGTTTTTT. Protein sequence: CASSARQTDEKLFF.

V gene TRBV30 combines with J gene TRBJ2-7; 8 nucleotides line up with TRBD2. CDR1 is GTSNPN, CDR2 SVGIG, per germline (reference sequence). The CDR3 sequence is 14 residues long. V shed 3 bases and J 3 bases; nucleotides not matched to a gene: 7. The CDR3 region is CAWRVGAGDYEQYF. The DNA of the CDR3 is TGTGCCTGGAGGGTGGGAGCGGGAGACTACGAGCAGTACTTC.

The V and J genes are TRBV5-1 and TRBJ2-2; weak D call: TRBD2 (6 bases). The germline V gene has CDR1 SGHRS and CDR2 YFSETQ. CDR3 length equals 15 residues. V gave up 0 bases and J gave up 5 bases, with 11 bases separating them. The CDR3 here is CASSLDGSGTGELFF. DNA for the CDR3: TGCGCCAGCAGCTTGGACGGGAGTGGGACCGGGGAGCTGTTTTTT. The full variable domain, its missing parts supplied by reference TRBV5-1 and TRBJ2-2, is KAGVTQTPRYLIKTRGQQVTLSCSPISGHRSVSWYQQTPGQGLQFLFEYFSETQRNKGNFPGRFSGRQFSNSRSEMNVSTLELGDSALYLCASSLDGSGTGELFFGEGSRLTVL.

This chain joins TRBV28 and TRBJ1-2, with TRBD1 matching over 7 bases. Germline CDR1 MDHEN, CDR2 SYDVKM. V shed 6 bases and J 3 bases; nucleotides not matched to a gene: 10. The CDR3 is made up of 15 amino acids. The CDR3 region has the DNA TGTGCCAGCAGCTCAGGGGGTGGGCCGCACTATGGCTACACCTTC. Translation: CASSSGGGPHYGYTF.

The chain carries TRBV30 and TRBJ1-3, with D perhaps matching TRBD1 (5 bases). The length of the CDR3 is 15 residues. Trimming removed 3 bases from V and 0 bases from J, with 12 bases in between. CDR1 GTSNPN and CDR2 SVGIG come from the germline V gene (reference sequence). The DNA for the CDR3 is TGTGCCTGGAGGCCCGACAGCTTCTCTGGAAACACCATATATTTT. It translates to CAWRPDSFSGNTIYF.

The rearrangement links TRBV14 to TRBJ2-1; D is possibly TRBD2 (5 bases). Trimming removed 1 base at V and 6 bases at J, with 7 bases between. Germline CDR1 SGHDN, CDR2 FVKESK. The CDR3 covers 13 residues. Here the CDR3 reads CASSQVAGNEQFF. As DNA, the CDR3 is TGTGCCAGCAGCCAAGTTGCGGGCAATGAGCAGTTCTTC.

The chain recombines TRBV5-1 with TRBJ2-7; 7 bases fit TRBD1. With V trimmed by 4 bases and J by 0 bases, 10 bases remained unmatched. The germline CDR1 and CDR2 sequences are SGHRS and YFSETQ. This CDR3 contains 16 residues. In nucleotides, the CDR3 is TGCGCCAGCAGCCCCAGGGGGACGGTGGTCTCCTACGAGCAGTACTTC. Its protein is CASSPRGTVVSYEQYF.

The V call is TRBV20-1, the J call TRBJ1-6; 9 nucleotides align to TRBD1. This CDR3 comprises 16 residues. Germline values: CDR1 DFQATT, CDR2 SNEGSKA (reference sequence). V lost 3 bases, J lost 1 base, and 4 bases stayed unmatched. As DNA, the CDR3 is TGCAGTGCTAGTACAGGGGGCAAGTCCTATAATTCACCCCTCCACTTT. Encoded protein: CSASTGGKSYNSPLHF.

This clone has a handful of counts. V and J are TRBV5-4 and TRBJ2-3, with D possibly TRBD2 on 6 matching bases. Trimming removed 5 bases at V and 2 bases at J, with 15 bases between. Germline V lookup: CDR1 SGHNT, CDR2 YYREEE (reference sequence). This CDR3 has 15 residues. CDR3 loop: CASSRDSLFTDTQYF. CDR3 in DNA: TGTGCCAGCAGTAGGGACTCTCTTTTCACAGATACGCAGTATTTT.

V is TRBV12-3 or TRBV12-4 and J is TRBJ2-1, with 8 bases that match TRBD1. CDR3 length: 13 amino acids. V lost 5 bases to trimming and J lost 9 bases; unmatched junction nucleotides: 6. The DNA of the CDR3 is TGTGCCAGCAGTATTACAGGGGGTGGTGAGCAGTTCTTC. It specifies CASSITGGGEQFF.

The V gene is TRBV10-1, the J gene TRBJ2-1; 9 nucleotides match TRBD2. From germline, CDR1 is WNHNN and CDR2 SYGVQD (reference sequence). This CDR3 has 14 residues. V shed 0 bases, J shed 10 bases, and the junction held 4 bases outside the gene matches. The CDR3 DNA is TGCGCCAGCAGTGAGTCTAGCGGGAGTGGGGAGCAGTTCTTC. Translated: CASSESSGSGEQFF.

The chain carries TRBV5-1 and TRBJ1-5; no definite D call. V gave up 3 bases and J gave up 0 bases, with 7 bases separating them. The CDR3 sequence is 14 residues long. Germline CDR1 SGHRS, CDR2 YFSETQ. In nucleotides, the CDR3 is TGCGCCAGCAGCTACCACGGTAGCAATCAGCCCCAGCATTTT. It yields the protein CASSYHGSNQPQHF.

V and J are TRBV12-3 or TRBV12-4 and TRBJ2-1, with D hard to call. This CDR3 is built from 13 residues. Trimming took off 7 bases at V and 1 base at J, with 8 bases between the two ends. CDR3 in amino acids: CASKSVSYNEQFF. For the CDR3, the DNA is TGTGCCAGCAAGTCAGTTTCCTACAATGAGCAGTTCTTC.

J is TRBJ1-1 and V is TRBV6-2 or TRBV6-3; D gene unclear. Germline V gives CDR1 MNHEY, CDR2 SVGEGT. V shed 2 bases and J shed 0 bases, with 16 bases lying between them. This CDR3 contains 17 residues. CDR3 amino acids: CASSYGSLRSMNTEAFF. The CDR3 DNA reads TGTGCCAGCAGTTACGGGAGCCTCAGGAGTATGAACACTGAAGCTTTCTTT.

This clone was observed a single time. The rearrangement uses TRBV7-9 and TRBJ2-1, with TRBD2 matching over 9 bases. CDR3 length: 16 amino acids. CDR1 SEHNR and CDR2 FQNEAQ come from the germline V gene (reference sequence). V gave up 2 bases and J gave up 8 bases; unmatched junction bases: 10. DNA for the CDR3: TGTGCCAGCAGCTTAAGGGTGTTAGCGGGAGTGGATGAGCAGTTCTTC. This codes for CASSLRVLAGVDEQFF.

The rearrangement joins TRBV4-1 to TRBJ1-4; TRBD1 matches 8 bases. The germline V gene has CDR1 MGHRA and CDR2 YSYEKL. V trimming: 2 bases; J trimming: 1 base; junction bases outside the gene matches: 3. The CDR3 extends over 16 amino acids. CDR3 protein: CASSQPDRGTNEKLFF. CDR3 sequence (DNA): TGCGCCAGCAGCCAACCCGACAGGGGAACTAATGAAAAACTGTTTTTT.

The V and J genes are TRBV29-1 and TRBJ1-1; D unclear. In germline, CDR1 is SQVTM, CDR2 ANQGSEA. The length of the CDR3 is 14 residues. Deletions cut 1 base from V and 4 bases from J, with 13 bases between. CDR3 loop: CSVEGNAEGTEAFF. In DNA form, the CDR3 reads TGCAGCGTTGAAGGGAACGCGGAGGGCACTGAAGCTTTCTTT.

CDR3: CASSVTSDYNEQFF. The CDR3 coding sequence is TGTGCCAGCAGTGTGACTAGCGACTACAATGAGCAGTTCTTC. The chain links TRBV2 to TRBJ2-1, with TRBD2 matching over 8 bases. The ends lost 4 bases at V and 3 bases at J; junction bases unmatched: 2. This CDR3 contains 14 residues. Germline-derived CDR1 and CDR2 are SNHLY and FYNNEI.

V and J are TRBV28 and TRBJ1-2, with a tentative D call TRBD1 (6 bases). CDR3 size: 13 residues. Germline V gene sequence: CDR1 MDHEN, CDR2 SYDVKM. Trimming cost V 6 bases and J 3 bases, with 11 bases left between them. The CDR3 sequence is CASSPRTDYGYTF. For the CDR3, the DNA is TGTGCCAGCAGCCCGCGGACAGACTATGGCTACACCTTC.

The chain is built from TRBV9 and TRBJ2-5; 14 bases fit TRBD2. CDR1 and CDR2 from the germline V gene are SGDLS and YYNGEE. The CDR3 covers 17 residues. The V and J ends lost 3 bases and 5 bases, in that order; junction bases with no gene match: 9. DNA for the CDR3: TGTGCCAGCAGCGGGACTAGCGGGAGGCTCCCCAGGGAGACCCAGTACTTC. Protein sequence: CASSGTSGRLPRETQYF.

V gene TRBV28 combines with J gene TRBJ1-3; a weak D match, TRBD1 (6 bases). V was trimmed by 5 bases and J by 1 base, leaving 12 bases between them. CDR1 is MDHEN, CDR2 SYDVKM, per germline. The CDR3 spans 15 residues. CDR3 sequence reads: CASSAPRGSGNTIYF. CDR3 DNA: TGTGCCAGCAGTGCTCCGAGGGGGTCTGGAAACACCATATATTTT.